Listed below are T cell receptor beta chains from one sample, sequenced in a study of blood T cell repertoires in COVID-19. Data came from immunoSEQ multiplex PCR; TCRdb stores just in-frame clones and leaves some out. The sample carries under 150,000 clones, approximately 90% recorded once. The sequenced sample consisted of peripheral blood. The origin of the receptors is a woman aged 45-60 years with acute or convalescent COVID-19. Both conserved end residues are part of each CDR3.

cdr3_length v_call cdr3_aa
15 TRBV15 CATSRDATAYTEAFF
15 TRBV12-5 CASGLLAGVGGELFF
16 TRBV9 CARLVPQQNSGNTIYF
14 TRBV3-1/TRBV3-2 CASSQVTGAQPQHF
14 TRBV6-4 CASSDSWGSQPQHF
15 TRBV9 CASSAQVSSGNTIYF
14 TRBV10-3 CAIGWIAGGGELFF
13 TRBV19 CASKVAGVREQFF
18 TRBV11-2 CASTLLLTGLMATDTQYF
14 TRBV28 CASSLYVDHREAFF
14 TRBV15 CATTGLSSYNEQFF
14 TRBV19 CASNGGPSTGELFF
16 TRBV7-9 CASTLTRGRSYNEQFF
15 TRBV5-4 CASSPGTTNYDEQFF
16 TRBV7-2 CASSIMGQGAADTQYF
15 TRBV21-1 CASRGLAGSSYEQYF
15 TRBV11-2 CASSLDLGTGMEQYF
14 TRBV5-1 CASSSGGRTDTQYF
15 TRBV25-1 CASSANTDFLGELFF
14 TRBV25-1 CASRRTGESGELFF
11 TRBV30 CAWGVGDEQFF
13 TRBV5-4 CASSLTGFSEQYF
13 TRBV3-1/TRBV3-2 CASSQERNSPLHF
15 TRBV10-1 CASSENAGGTETQYF
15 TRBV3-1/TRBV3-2 CASSQVSQGANEQFF
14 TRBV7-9 CASSLGSASSPLHF
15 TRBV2 CASSETPRGANEQFF
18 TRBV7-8 CASSPGRVAGVGTDTQYF
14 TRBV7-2 CASSLAQAVTEAFF
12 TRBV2 CASLRGGDTQYF
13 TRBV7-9 CASSSNLGLERYF